Presented here are 20 T cell receptor beta chains from one specimen sequenced in a study of cytomegalovirus exposure and HLA in healthy donors. Primers included in the PCR were 60 Vbeta and 13 Jbeta primers. Clones were read by immunoSEQ multiplex PCR, and TCRdb kept only the in-frame ones, dropping some. This table has fewer than 250,000 clones, around 83% appearing once. Material for sequencing was PBMCs. These receptors were taken from a woman aged 40 to 50 in good health and CMV-seronegative.

The chain uses TRBV19 and TRBJ2-1, with TRBD2 matching over 14 bases. The CDR3 extends over 17 amino acids. Germline-derived CDR1 and CDR2 are LNHDA and SQIVND (reference sequence). V lost 3 bases and J lost 7; bases outside the gene matches: 8. In DNA, the CDR3 is TGTGCCAGTAGTATGGTCATGGGACTAGCGGGAGATAATGAGCAGTTCTTC. Its protein is CASSMVMGLAGDNEQFF.

This rearrangement joins TRBV19 to TRBJ2-5; maybe TRBD1 (6 bases). V was clipped by 5 bases and J by 0 bases, with 10 bases between them. The CDR3 is made up of 14 amino acids. Germline V gene lookup returns CDR1 LNHDA and CDR2 SQIVND (reference sequence). The CDR3 sequence is CASSVRTDQETQYF. CDR3 coding DNA: TGTGCCAGTAGTGTCCGGACAGACCAAGAGACCCAGTACTTC.

The rearrangement joins TRBV12-1 to TRBJ1-2; the table's D gene call, TRBD1, was not cross checked with the DNA. TRBV12-1 is a recognized pseudogene. CDR3 length: 11 residues. The CDR3: CASSVGQGLIF. The CDR3 coding sequence is TGTGCCAGCAGCGTGGGACAGGGCCTAATCTTC.

This sequence joins TRBV7-9 and TRBJ2-5, with 7 nucleotides matching TRBD2. CDR1 and CDR2 from the germline V gene are SEHNR and FQNEAQ (reference sequence). This CDR3 is built from 17 residues. Trimming removed 5 bases from V and 4 bases from J; junction bases left unmatched: 16. The CDR3 DNA is TGTGCCAGCAGCCCCACCTCGGGAGGCTCAATGGTAGAGACCCAGTACTTC. The encoded protein is CASSPTSGGSMVETQYF.

This chain uses TRBV6-6 with TRBJ1-2, with 7 bases lining up with TRBD1. This CDR3 is built from 13 residues. Germline CDR1 MNHNY, CDR2 SVGAGI (reference sequence). Losses at the gene ends were 5 bases for V and 6 bases for J; bases not matched to a gene: 6. CDR3 loop: CASSPQDRHGYTF. Here the CDR3 DNA reads TGTGCCAGCAGTCCCCAGGACAGGCATGGCTACACCTTC.

The chain is built from TRBV12-1 and TRBJ2-7; TRBD2 is the table's D call, not checked against the DNA. TRBV12-1 is labeled a pseudogene. There are 15 residues in the CDR3. CDR3 sequence reads: CASSPCDRDSYEQYF. CDR3 nucleotides: TGTGCCAGCAGCCCTTGCGACCGGGACTCCTACGAGCAGTACTTC.

This clone has a handful of counts. The chain joins TRBV7-9 to TRBJ2-7; D call uncertain. V lost 4 bases, J lost 4 bases, and 14 bases lay in between. The germline V gene encodes CDR1 SEHNR and CDR2 FQNEAQ (reference sequence). The CDR3 runs 14 residues. The CDR3 protein is CASSSTSRPYEQYV. CDR3 sequence (DNA): TGTGCCAGCAGCTCCACGTCGCGGCCGTACGAGCAGTACGTC.

The chain links TRBV7-9 to TRBJ2-3; no reliable D call. The CDR3 is made up of 12 amino acids. CDR1 SEHNR and CDR2 FQNEAQ come from the germline V gene (reference sequence). Deletions cut 5 bases from V and 4 bases from J, with 7 bases between. CDR3 sequence: CASSPTADTQYF. The CDR3 nucleotides read TGTGCCAGCAGCCCTACGGCAGATACGCAGTATTTT.

This clone was seen only once. The CDR3 sequence: CASSSETSLTYNEQFF. DNA for the CDR3: TGTGCCAGCAGCTCCGAGACTAGCCTAACGTACAATGAGCAGTTCTTC. The rearrangement links TRBV7-3 to TRBJ2-1; 7 positions agree with TRBD2. The germline V gene has CDR1 SGHTA and CDR2 FQGTGA. J was trimmed by 4 bases and V by 4 bases; bases with no gene match: 10. The CDR3 runs to 16 residues.

This chain uses TRBV6-5 with TRBJ1-4; D is ambiguous. The CDR3 sequence is 15 residues long. The V gene's germline CDR1 is MNHEY and CDR2 SVGAGI. The V gene lost 2 bases and the J gene lost 0 bases, with 7 bases spanning the gap. In DNA, the CDR3 is TGTGCCAGCAGTTACGACATTGCAACTAATGAAAAACTGTTTTTT. Its protein product is CASSYDIATNEKLFF.

V is TRBV4-3 and J is TRBJ1-4; 8 positions match TRBD1. This CDR3 is built from 16 residues. V dropped 1 base and J dropped 8; count of bases not matched to a gene: 9. Per germline, CDR1 LGHNA and CDR2 YSLEER. DNA for the CDR3: TGCGCCAGCAGCCAAGCCCTCGGACAGGGATCCGAAAAACTGTTTTTT. This encodes CASSQALGQGSEKLFF.

This chain links TRBV7-6 with TRBJ2-1; a weak D match, TRBD2 (6 bases). V dropped 1 base and J dropped 7 bases, with 14 bases sitting between them. The CDR3 covers 15 residues. Germline V gene data show CDR1 as SGHVS and CDR2 as FNYEAQ. The CDR3 bases are TGTGCCAGCAGCTTAGTCGGGTCGGGAGTGAATGAGCAGTTCTTC. It specifies CASSLVGSGVNEQFF.

CDR3 bases: TGTGCCAGCAGCTGGACCCCAGCTAGCTTCAGGAGGACCGGGGAGCTGTTTTTT. Translating gives CASSWTPASFRRTGELFF. The V and J genes are TRBV11-3 and TRBJ2-2; tentatively, D is TRBD2 (5 bases). Trimming removed 4 bases from V and 5 bases from J, with 23 bases in between. CDR1 SGHNT and CDR2 YENEEA come from the germline V gene. This CDR3 has 18 residues.

This chain uses TRBV2 with TRBJ1-6; D might be TRBD1 (6 bases). This CDR3 has 14 amino acids. The ends were cut back, 7 bases at V and 6 bases at J, with 13 bases in the middle. In germline, CDR1 is SNHLY, CDR2 FYNNEI. CDR3 DNA: TGTGCCAGCACCACCGGGACACTTAATTCACCCCTCCACTTT. This translates into CASTTGTLNSPLHF.

As to this clone: The same CDR3 is also encoded by other DNA sequences in this sample. V usage is TRBV9 and J usage is TRBJ2-7; D is ambiguous. This CDR3 contains 14 residues. In germline, CDR1 is SGDLS, CDR2 YYNGEE. Trimming shortened V by 0 bases and J by 0 bases, and 7 bases separated the two germline ends. In nucleotides, the CDR3 is TGTGCCAGCAGCGTAGCTTCCGGCTCCTACGAGCAGTACTTC. It encodes CASSVASGSYEQYF.

This clone has more than one count but fewer than ten. At the DNA level, this CDR3 is encoded by other sequences in the same sample as well. V and J are TRBV27 and TRBJ1-1; D ambiguous. This CDR3 spans 12 amino acids. V lost 6 bases and J lost 0, with 5 bases in between. Germline assignment: CDR1 MNHEY and CDR2 SMNVEV (reference sequence). The CDR3 DNA reads as TGTGCCAGCAGAACAGTGAACACTGAAGCTTTCTTT. Encoded protein: CASRTVNTEAFF.

This chain's CDR3 is CASSLSGGETYEQYF. In DNA, the CDR3 is TGCGCCAGCAGCTTGTCTGGAGGGGAGACCTACGAGCAGTACTTC. The gene calls are TRBV5-1 and TRBJ2-7, with a weak D call TRBD2 (6 bases). Per germline, CDR1 SGHRS and CDR2 YFSETQ. The germline V and J ends were trimmed by 1 base and 2 bases, with 13 bases remaining between them. The CDR3 has 15 amino acids.

The CDR3 region is CATSSLNQPQHF. The CDR3 region has the DNA TGTGCCACCAGCAGCTTAAATCAGCCCCAGCATTTT. The chain has TRBV15 and TRBJ1-5, with D unclear. Between the trimmed V and J ends, which lost 3 bases and 4 bases, there was a span of 4 bases. Germline-derived CDR1 and CDR2 are LNHNV and YYDKDF (reference sequence). This CDR3 is 12 amino acids long.

Only a few counts were recorded for this clone. This chain joins TRBV19 and TRBJ1-1, with a weak D call TRBD1 (6 bases). The CDR3 runs 12 residues. Trimming took 7 bases from V and 5 from J, leaving 11 bases between them. Germline V gene data show CDR1 as LNHDA and CDR2 as SQIVND (reference sequence). The CDR3 region has the DNA TGTGCCAGTACGGACAGAGGGACTGAAGCTTTCTTT. This sequence encodes CASTDRGTEAFF.

This rearrangement joins TRBV7-3 to TRBJ2-1, with TRBD1 matching over 9 bases. V trimming: 1 base; J trimming: 6 bases; junction bases outside the gene matches: 4. In germline, CDR1 is SGHTA, CDR2 FQGTGA. The CDR3 spans 15 residues. CDR3: CASSLMGQGGNEQFF. The CDR3 DNA is TGTGCCAGCAGCTTAATGGGACAGGGTGGCAATGAGCAGTTCTTC.